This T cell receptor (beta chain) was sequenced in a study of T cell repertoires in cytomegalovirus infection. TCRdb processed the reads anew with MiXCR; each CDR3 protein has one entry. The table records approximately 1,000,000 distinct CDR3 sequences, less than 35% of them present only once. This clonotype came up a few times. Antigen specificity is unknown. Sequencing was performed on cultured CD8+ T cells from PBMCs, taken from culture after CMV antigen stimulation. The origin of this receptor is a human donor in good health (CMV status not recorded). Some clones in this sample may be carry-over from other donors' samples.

CDR3 loop: CASSPAGGAETQYF. As DNA, the CDR3 is TGTGCCAGCAGTCCGGCCGGGGGGGCTGAGACCCAGTACTTC. The V call is TRBV12-3 or TRBV12-4, the J call TRBJ2-5; TRBD2 matches 8 bases. The CDR3 covers 14 residues. The ends lost 5 bases at V and 5 bases at J; junction bases unmatched: 7.